These T cell receptor beta chains were read from a single sample in a study of T cell responses to AZD1222 COVID-19 vaccine. The repertoire was sequenced with immunoSEQ multiplex PCR; TCRdb's copy has only in-frame clones and lacks some. The sample lists roughly 130,000 clones; 80% to 90% were seen once. The source was peripheral blood, collected on day 0 of AZD1222 vaccination. The receptors originated from an adult in good health. The CDR3 runs from the conserved cysteine through the conserved F or W. Each record gives: CDR3 protein, CDR3 DNA, CDR3 length, V gene, D gene, clone size, J gene. A D gene is named only where the DNA matches it firmly. Size is omitted from some rows. Given values are once, few, many or a class for expanded clones.

CASSPIRGNSGNTIYF TGCGCCAGCAGCCCAATTAGGGGAAACTCTGGAAACACCATATATTTT 16 TRBV5-1 - - TRBJ1-3
CAWNSRGQGNQPQHF TGTGCCTGGAATTCTCGGGGGCAGGGGAATCAGCCCCAGCATTTT 15 TRBV30 - - TRBJ1-5
CASSERLKTYNEQFF TGTGCCAGCAGTGAAAGACTAAAGACCTACAATGAGCAGTTCTTC 15 TRBV25-1 - - TRBJ2-1
CASSRPTGQGRYEQYF TGTGCCAGCAGCCGACCTACGGGACAGGGAAGGTACGAGCAGTACTTC 16 TRBV6-6 TRBD1 - TRBJ2-7
CASSLITSTDTQYF TGTGCCAGCAGCTTAATCACTAGCACAGATACGCAGTATTTT 14 TRBV7-8 - - TRBJ2-3
CASSPGRSYEQYF TGTGCCAGCAGCCCGGGACGCTCCTACGAGCAGTACTTC 13 TRBV6-5 - - TRBJ2-7
CASSFSGGATGELFF TGTGCCAGCAGCTTTAGCGGGGGGGCCACCGGGGAGCTGTTTTTT 15 TRBV11-2 TRBD2 - TRBJ2-2
CAISNRDSGPTGELFF TGTGCCATCAGCAACAGGGATTCCGGGCCCACCGGGGAGCTGTTTTTT 16 TRBV10-3 - once TRBJ2-2
CASSLQGAGNTEAFF TGTGCCAGCAGCCTACAGGGGGCTGGGAACACTGAAGCTTTCTTT 15 TRBV5-4 TRBD1 - TRBJ1-1
CASSQQGTGNTIYF TGTGCCAGCAGCCAACAGGGGACTGGAAACACCATATATTTT 14 TRBV3-1/TRBV3-2 - - TRBJ1-3
CASSPTGEQFF TGTGCCAGCAGCCCTACGGGTGAGCAGTTCTTC 11 TRBV21-1 - - TRBJ2-1
CASSPIGTALYGYTF TGTGCCAGCAGCCCCATCGGGACAGCCCTCTATGGCTACACCTTC 15 TRBV9 TRBD1 once TRBJ1-2
CASSLWDRRGNQPQHF TGTGCCAGCAGCTTATGGGACAGAAGGGGCAATCAGCCCCAGCATTTT 16 TRBV11-2 TRBD1 - TRBJ1-5
CASSGGRSSGNTIYF TGCGCCAGCTCGGGGGGAAGAAGCTCTGGAAACACCATATATTTT 15 TRBV5-1 - - TRBJ1-3
CASSIGLKQFF TGTGCCAGTAGTATAGGACTTAAGCAGTTCTTC 11 TRBV19 - - TRBJ2-1
CASSPGQGPAGELFF TGTGCCAGCTCACCGGGACAGGGTCCGGCCGGGGAGCTGTTTTTT 15 TRBV18 TRBD1 - TRBJ2-2
CASRRNGGWEQYF TGTGCCAGCAGACGCAACGGAGGGTGGGAGCAGTACTTC 13 TRBV14 - - TRBJ2-7
CASGAGGALGLTEAFF TGCGCCAGCGGGGCAGGGGGCGCGTTAGGGCTCACTGAAGCTTTCTTT 16 TRBV5-1 TRBD1 - TRBJ1-1
CASSLARWDLYEQYF TGTGCCAGCAGCTTAGCGCGTTGGGATCTATACGAGCAGTACTTC 15 TRBV7-8 - - TRBJ2-7